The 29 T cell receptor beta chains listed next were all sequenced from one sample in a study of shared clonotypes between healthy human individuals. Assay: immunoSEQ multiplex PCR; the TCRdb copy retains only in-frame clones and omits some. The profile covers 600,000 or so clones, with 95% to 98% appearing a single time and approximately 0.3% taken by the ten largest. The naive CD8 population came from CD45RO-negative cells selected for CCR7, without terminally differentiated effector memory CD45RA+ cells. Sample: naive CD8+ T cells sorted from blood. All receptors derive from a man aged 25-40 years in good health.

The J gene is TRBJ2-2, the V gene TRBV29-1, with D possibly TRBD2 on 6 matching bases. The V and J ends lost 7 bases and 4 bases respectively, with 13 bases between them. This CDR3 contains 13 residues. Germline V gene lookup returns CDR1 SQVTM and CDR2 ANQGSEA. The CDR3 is CSAFGGVTGELFF. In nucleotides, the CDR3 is TGCAGCGCCTTCGGAGGGGTCACCGGGGAGCTGTTTTTT.

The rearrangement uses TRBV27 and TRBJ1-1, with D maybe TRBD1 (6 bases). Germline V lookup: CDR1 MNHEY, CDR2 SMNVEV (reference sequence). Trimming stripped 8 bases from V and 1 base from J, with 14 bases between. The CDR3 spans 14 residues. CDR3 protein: CASVLQGTNTEAFF. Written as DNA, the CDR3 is TGTGCCAGCGTACTACAGGGTACGAACACTGAAGCTTTCTTT.

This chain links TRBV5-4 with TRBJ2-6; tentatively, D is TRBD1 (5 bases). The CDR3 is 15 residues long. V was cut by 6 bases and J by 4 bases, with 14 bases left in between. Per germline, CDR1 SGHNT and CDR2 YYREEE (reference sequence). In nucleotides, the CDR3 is TGTGCCAGCACCTTAACAGGTTCCGGGGCCAACGTCCTGACTTTC. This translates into CASTLTGSGANVLTF.

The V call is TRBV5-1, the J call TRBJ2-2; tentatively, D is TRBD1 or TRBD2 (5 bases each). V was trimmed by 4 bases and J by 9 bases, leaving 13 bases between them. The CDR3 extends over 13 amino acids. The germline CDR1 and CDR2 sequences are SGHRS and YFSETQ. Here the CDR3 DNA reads TGCGCCAGCAGCCTAAAGGGACCTCGGGAGCTGTTTTTT. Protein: CASSLKGPRELFF.

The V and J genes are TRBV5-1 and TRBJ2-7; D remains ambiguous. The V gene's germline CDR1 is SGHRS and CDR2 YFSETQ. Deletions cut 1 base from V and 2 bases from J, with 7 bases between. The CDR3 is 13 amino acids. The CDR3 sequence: CASSLIGTYEQYF. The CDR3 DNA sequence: TGCGCCAGCAGCTTGATCGGTACCTACGAGCAGTACTTC.

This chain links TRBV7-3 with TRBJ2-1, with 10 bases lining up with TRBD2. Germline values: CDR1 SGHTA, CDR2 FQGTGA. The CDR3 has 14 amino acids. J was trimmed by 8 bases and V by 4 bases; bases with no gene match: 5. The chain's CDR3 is CASSYIAGGDEQFF. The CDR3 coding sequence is TGTGCCAGCAGCTACATAGCGGGAGGAGATGAGCAGTTCTTC.

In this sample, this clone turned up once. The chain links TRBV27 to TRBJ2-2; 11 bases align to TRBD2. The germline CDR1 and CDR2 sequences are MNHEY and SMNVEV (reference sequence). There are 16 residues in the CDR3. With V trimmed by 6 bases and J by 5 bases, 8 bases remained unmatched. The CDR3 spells CASRGSGTSGTGELFF. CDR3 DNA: TGTGCCAGCAGGGGGTCCGGGACTAGCGGTACCGGGGAGCTGTTTTTT.

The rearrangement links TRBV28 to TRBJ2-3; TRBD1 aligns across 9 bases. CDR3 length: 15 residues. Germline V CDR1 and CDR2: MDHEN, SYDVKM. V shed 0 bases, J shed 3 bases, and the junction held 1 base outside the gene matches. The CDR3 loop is CASSLWGTGTDTQYF. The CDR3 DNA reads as TGTGCCAGCAGTTTATGGGGGACAGGGACAGATACGCAGTATTTT.

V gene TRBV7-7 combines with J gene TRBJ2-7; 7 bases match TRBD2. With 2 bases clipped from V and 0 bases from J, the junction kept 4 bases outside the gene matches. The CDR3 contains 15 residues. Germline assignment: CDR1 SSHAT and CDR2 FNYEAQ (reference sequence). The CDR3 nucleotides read TGTGCCAGCAGCTTAAGAGCGGGGAGCTCCTACGAGCAGTACTTC. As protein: CASSLRAGSSYEQYF.

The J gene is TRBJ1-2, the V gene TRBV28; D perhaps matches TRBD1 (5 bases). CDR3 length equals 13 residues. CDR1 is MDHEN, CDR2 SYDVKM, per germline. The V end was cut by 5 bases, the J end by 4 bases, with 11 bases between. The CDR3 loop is CASSPRVTYGYTF. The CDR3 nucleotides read TGTGCCAGCAGTCCCAGGGTGACCTATGGCTACACCTTC.

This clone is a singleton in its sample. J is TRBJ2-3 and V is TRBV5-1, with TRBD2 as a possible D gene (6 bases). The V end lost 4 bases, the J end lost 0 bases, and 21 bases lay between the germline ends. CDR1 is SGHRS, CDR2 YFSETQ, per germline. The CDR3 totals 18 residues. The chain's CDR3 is CASSLVLEGTGSTDTQYF. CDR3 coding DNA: TGCGCCAGCAGCCTGGTATTGGAGGGTACGGGCAGCACAGATACGCAGTATTTT.

This CDR3 reads CSVDGTSATDTQYF. The CDR3 region has the DNA TGCAGCGTTGACGGGACTAGCGCCACAGATACGCAGTATTTT. The rearrangement uses TRBV29-1 and TRBJ2-3; TRBD2 aligns across 10 bases. The CDR3 loop spans 14 amino acids. CDR1 SQVTM and CDR2 ANQGSEA come from the germline V gene. Trimming cost V 3 bases and J 2 bases; bases outside gene matches: 2.

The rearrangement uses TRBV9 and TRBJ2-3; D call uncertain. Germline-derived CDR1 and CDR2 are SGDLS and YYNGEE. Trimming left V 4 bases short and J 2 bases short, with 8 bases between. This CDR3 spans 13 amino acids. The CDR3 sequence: CASSSRYTDTQYF. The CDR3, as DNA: TGTGCCAGCAGCTCCCGTTACACAGATACGCAGTATTTT.

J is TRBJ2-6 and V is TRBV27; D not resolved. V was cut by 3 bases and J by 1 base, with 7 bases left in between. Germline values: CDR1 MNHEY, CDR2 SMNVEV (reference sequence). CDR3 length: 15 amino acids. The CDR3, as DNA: TGTGCCAGCAGTTTCCGTTTATCTGGGGCCAACGTCCTGACTTTC. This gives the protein CASSFRLSGANVLTF.

This CDR3 is CASSERGGRFDEQFF. Here the CDR3 DNA reads TGTGCCAGCAGTGAAAGAGGGGGGAGGTTCGATGAGCAGTTCTTC. This chain connects TRBV25-1 to TRBJ2-1; the D call may be TRBD1 or TRBD2 (6 bases each). Trimming shortened V by 2 bases and J by 8 bases, and 16 bases separated the two germline ends. The germline V gene encodes CDR1 MGHDK and CDR2 SYGVNS. This CDR3 has 15 amino acids.

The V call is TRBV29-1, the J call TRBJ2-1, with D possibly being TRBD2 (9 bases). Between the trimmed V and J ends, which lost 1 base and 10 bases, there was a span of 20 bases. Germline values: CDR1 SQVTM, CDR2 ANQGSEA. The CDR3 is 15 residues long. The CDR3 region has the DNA TGCAGCGTTGAAGGGGACAGGATGCTAGCGGGGGAGCAGTTCTTC. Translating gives CSVEGDRMLAGEQFF.

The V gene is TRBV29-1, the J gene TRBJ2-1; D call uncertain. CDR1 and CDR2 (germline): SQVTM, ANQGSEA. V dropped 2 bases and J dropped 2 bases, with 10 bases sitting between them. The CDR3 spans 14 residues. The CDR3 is CSVERRTPYNEQFF. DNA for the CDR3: TGCAGCGTTGAAAGGAGAACTCCCTACAATGAGCAGTTCTTC.

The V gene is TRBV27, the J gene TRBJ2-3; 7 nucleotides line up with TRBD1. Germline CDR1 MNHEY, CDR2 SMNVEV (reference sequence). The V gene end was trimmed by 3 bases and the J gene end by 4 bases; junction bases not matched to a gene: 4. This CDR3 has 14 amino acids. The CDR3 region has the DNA TGTGCCAGCAGTTTCAGGGGGAGACCAGATACGCAGTATTTT. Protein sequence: CASSFRGRPDTQYF.

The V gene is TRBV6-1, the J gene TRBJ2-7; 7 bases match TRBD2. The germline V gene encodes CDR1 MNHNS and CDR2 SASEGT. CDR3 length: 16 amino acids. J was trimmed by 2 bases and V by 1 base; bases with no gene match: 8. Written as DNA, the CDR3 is TGTGCCAGCAGTGAAGAGGGTAGCGGGCCGACCTACGAGCAGTACTTC. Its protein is CASSEEGSGPTYEQYF.

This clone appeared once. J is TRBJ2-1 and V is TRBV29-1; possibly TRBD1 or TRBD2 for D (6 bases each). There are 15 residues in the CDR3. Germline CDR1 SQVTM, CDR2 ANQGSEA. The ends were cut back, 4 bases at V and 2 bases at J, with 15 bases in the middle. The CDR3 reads CSVGGTRRAYNEQFF. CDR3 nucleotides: TGCAGCGTTGGCGGGACACGGCGCGCCTACAATGAGCAGTTCTTC.

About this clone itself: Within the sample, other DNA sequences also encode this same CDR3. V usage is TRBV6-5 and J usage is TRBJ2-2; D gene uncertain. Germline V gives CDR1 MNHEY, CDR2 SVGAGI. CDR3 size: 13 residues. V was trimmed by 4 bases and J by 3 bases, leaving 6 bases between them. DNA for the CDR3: TGTGCCAGCAGTTTACCATACACCGGGGAGCTGTTTTTT. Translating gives CASSLPYTGELFF.

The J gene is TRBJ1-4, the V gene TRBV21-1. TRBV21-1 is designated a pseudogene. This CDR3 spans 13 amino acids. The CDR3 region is CASRCILVEKLFF. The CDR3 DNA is TGTGCCAGCAGATGCATACTGGTTGAAAAACTGTTTTTT.

The CDR3 reads CSVNGGAGNYEQYF. The DNA for the CDR3 is TGCAGCGTTAATGGGGGGGCCGGGAACTACGAGCAGTACTTC. The chain is built from TRBV29-1 and TRBJ2-7, with D perhaps matching TRBD2 (7 bases). Trimming pared 5 bases from V and 3 bases from J, leaving 17 bases between. From germline, CDR1 is SQVTM and CDR2 ANQGSEA. The length of the CDR3 is 14 residues.

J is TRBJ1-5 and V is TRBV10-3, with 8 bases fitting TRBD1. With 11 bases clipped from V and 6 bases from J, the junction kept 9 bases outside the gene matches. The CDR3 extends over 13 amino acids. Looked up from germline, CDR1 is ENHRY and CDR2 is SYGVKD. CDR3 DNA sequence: TGTGCCTCAGACAGGGGAGAAGGTCAGCCCCAGCATTTT. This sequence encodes CASDRGEGQPQHF.

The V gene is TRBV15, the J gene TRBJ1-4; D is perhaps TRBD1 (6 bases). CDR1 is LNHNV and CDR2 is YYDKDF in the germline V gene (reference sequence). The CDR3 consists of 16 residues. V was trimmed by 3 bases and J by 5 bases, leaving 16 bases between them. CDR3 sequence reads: CATSRGQQGFNEKLFF. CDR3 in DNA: TGTGCCACCAGCAGGGGACAACAGGGCTTCAATGAAAAACTGTTTTTT.

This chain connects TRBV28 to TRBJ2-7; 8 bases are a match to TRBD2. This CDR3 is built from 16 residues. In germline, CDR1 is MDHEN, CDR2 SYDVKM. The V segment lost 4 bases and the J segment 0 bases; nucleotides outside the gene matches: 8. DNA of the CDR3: TGTGCCAGCAGTTCCCCTAAGCGGGAGCACTCCTACGAGCAGTACTTC. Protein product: CASSSPKREHSYEQYF.

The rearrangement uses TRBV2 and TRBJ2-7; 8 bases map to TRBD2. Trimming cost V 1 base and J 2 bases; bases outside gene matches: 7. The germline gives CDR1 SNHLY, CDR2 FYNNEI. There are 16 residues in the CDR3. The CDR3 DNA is TGTGCCAGCAGTGAAGGCCGACTAGCGCCCACCTACGAGCAGTACTTC. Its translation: CASSEGRLAPTYEQYF.

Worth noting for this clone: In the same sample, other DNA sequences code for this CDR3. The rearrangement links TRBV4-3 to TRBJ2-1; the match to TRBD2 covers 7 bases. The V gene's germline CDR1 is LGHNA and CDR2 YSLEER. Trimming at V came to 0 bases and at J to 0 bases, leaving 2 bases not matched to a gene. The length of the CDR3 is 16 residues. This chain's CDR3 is CASSQDSGGSYNEQFF. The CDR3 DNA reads TGCGCCAGCAGCCAAGATTCGGGGGGCTCCTACAATGAGCAGTTCTTC.

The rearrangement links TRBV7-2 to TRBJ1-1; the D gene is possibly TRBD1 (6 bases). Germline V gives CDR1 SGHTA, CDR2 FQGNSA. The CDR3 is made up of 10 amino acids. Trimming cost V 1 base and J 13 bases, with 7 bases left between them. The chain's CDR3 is CASSLDRVFF. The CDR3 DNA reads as TGTGCCAGCAGCTTAGACAGGGTTTTCTTT.